What follows are 18 T cell receptor beta chains derived from one specimen sequenced in a study of response to subunit inactivated influenza vaccine. MiXCR was run by TCRdb on the RT-PCR reads, yielding one entry per CDR3 protein. The sample contains some 180,000 distinct CDR3 sequences, approximately 9.2% of which appear only once. This specimen was non-naive T cells sorted from PBMCs, taken on the day of vaccination. The receptors originated from a man between 50 and 59 years old who received an inactivated influenza vaccine.

This clonotype was found many times. The chain carries TRBV4-3 and TRBJ2-3; 7 bases are shared with TRBD2. The V segment lost 0 bases and the J segment 5 bases; nucleotides outside the gene matches: 11. This CDR3 contains 17 residues. Germline V CDR1 and CDR2: LGHNA, YSLEER. CDR3 loop: CASSQEGSTSAQDTQYF. DNA for the CDR3: TGCGCCAGCAGCCAAGAGGGGAGCACTAGCGCGCAAGATACGCAGTATTTT.

This clonotype was counted between two and nine times. CDR3 residues: CASSLGTGGRPTAYEQYF. In DNA form, the CDR3 reads TGTGCCAGCAGCTTAGGGACAGGGGGCCGACCGACGGCCTACGAGCAGTACTTC. The J gene is TRBJ2-7, the V gene TRBV11-1; 11 bases agree with TRBD1. This CDR3 region has 18 residues. Germline V gene sequence: CDR1 SGHAT, CDR2 FQDESV (reference sequence). V was pared by 1 base and J by 2 bases, with 10 bases of the junction left unmatched.

This clonotype was observed a handful of times. This chain joins TRBV12-3 or TRBV12-4 and TRBJ2-1; 8 nucleotides match TRBD2. The CDR3 consists of 15 residues. V dropped 3 bases and J dropped 6; count of bases not matched to a gene: 7. The CDR3 here is CASSFRLAKINEQFF. For the CDR3, the DNA is TGTGCCAGCAGTTTTCGACTAGCGAAAATCAATGAGCAGTTCTTC.

This chain joins TRBV5-1 and TRBJ1-5; tentative D call: TRBD1 (6 bases). V was trimmed by 4 bases and J by 3 bases, leaving 11 bases between them. The CDR3 extends over 14 amino acids. Germline assignment: CDR1 SGHRS and CDR2 YFSETQ. DNA of the CDR3: TGCGCCAGCAGCCCGGACAGTTACAATCAGCCCCAGCATTTT. Protein product: CASSPDSYNQPQHF.

This clonotype was counted a few times. The genes are TRBV7-2 and TRBJ2-7; 8 bases agree with TRBD2. V gave up 2 bases and J gave up 4 bases; unmatched junction bases: 10. CDR1 and CDR2 from the germline V gene are SGHTA and FQGNSA. This CDR3 is 16 amino acids long. CDR3 protein: CASSLSPGLVIYEQYF. CDR3 in DNA: TGTGCCAGCAGCTTAAGTCCGGGACTAGTAATTTACGAGCAGTACTTC.

V is TRBV18 and J is TRBJ1-5, with 8 bases lining up with TRBD1. From germline, CDR1 is KGHSH and CDR2 LQKENI. V lost 6 bases to trimming and J lost 2 bases; unmatched junction nucleotides: 3. The CDR3 length is 14 residues. The CDR3 loop is CASSRGQGNQPQHF. The CDR3 DNA reads as TGTGCCAGCTCGAGGGGACAGGGCAATCAGCCCCAGCATTTT.

This clonotype appeared many times. The rearrangement joins TRBV5-5 to TRBJ1-1; TRBD1 might be the D (6 bases). The V end lost 4 bases, the J end lost 3 bases, and 13 bases lay between the germline ends. The germline V gene encodes CDR1 SGHKS and CDR2 YYEKEE (reference sequence). This CDR3 contains 14 residues. Here the CDR3 reads CASSRDTRYTEAFF. The CDR3 bases are TGTGCCAGCAGCAGGGACACTAGGTACACTGAAGCTTTCTTT. Looking up the rest from reference TRBV5-5 and TRBJ1-1 gives the full variable domain: DAGVTQSPTHLIKTRGQQVTLRCSPISGHKSVSWYQQVLGQGPQFIFQYYEKEERGRGNFPDRFSARQFPNYSSELNVNALLLGDSALYLCASSRDTRYTEAFFGQGTRLTVV.

This clonotype was recorded at least ten times. V gene TRBV7-2 combines with J gene TRBJ2-5; possibly TRBD1 for D (5 bases). The length of the CDR3 is 14 residues. Germline V gene data show CDR1 as SGHTA and CDR2 as FQGNSA. Trimming shortened V by 4 bases and J by 1 base, and 10 bases separated the two germline ends. For the CDR3, the DNA is TGTGCCAGCAGCTCACAGGCATCCCAAGAGACCCAGTACTTC. Its translation is CASSSQASQETQYF.

For this clonotype: A much larger clone is a single base away; this may be a read error. V gene TRBV14 combines with J gene TRBJ2-5, with D possibly matching TRBD2 (5 bases). CDR3 length equals 14 residues. Germline CDR1 reads SGHDN; CDR2 reads FVKESK. This chain's CDR3 is CASSGPGFWETRYF. In DNA, the CDR3 is TGTGCCAGCAGCGGTCCGGGATTTTGGGAGACCCGGTACTTC. The whole variable domain, remainder taken from reference TRBV14 and TRBJ2-5, is EAGVTQFPSHSVIEKGQTVTLRCDPISGHDNLYWYRRVMGKEIKFLLHFVKESKQDESGMPNNRFLAERTGGTYSTLKVQPAELEDSGVYFCASSGPGFWETRYFGPGTRLLVL.

This clonotype was recorded at least ten times. The genes are TRBV11-2 and TRBJ2-2; 11 bases map to TRBD1. Germline CDR1 SGHAT, CDR2 FQNNGV. J was trimmed by 7 bases and V by 1 base; bases with no gene match: 2. This CDR3 has 15 residues. The CDR3 loop is CASSLGTGGHGELFF. The CDR3 DNA is TGTGCCAGCAGCTTAGGGACAGGGGGCCACGGGGAGCTGTTTTTT.

In its sample, this clonotype was seen many times. The chain employs TRBV12-3 or TRBV12-4 and TRBJ2-3; unclear D gene. Trimming shortened V by 1 base and J by 1 base, and 12 bases separated the two germline ends. CDR3 length: 16 residues. CDR3 nucleotides: TGTGCCAGCAGTTTAGGAGCCGGGCCCCGCACAGATACGCAGTATTTT. Translated, it gives CASSLGAGPRTDTQYF.

The CDR3 sequence is CATRAQGGTNTGELFF. The CDR3 bases are TGTGCCACCAGGGCCCAGGGTGGCACGAACACCGGGGAGCTGTTTTTT. The rearrangement joins TRBV24-1 to TRBJ2-2, with D possibly being TRBD1 (5 bases). V lost 7 bases and J 0 bases, leaving 14 bases between the germline ends. CDR1 is KGHDR and CDR2 is SFDVKD in the germline V gene. The CDR3 consists of 16 residues.

J is TRBJ1-2 and V is TRBV11-2, with 7 bases aligning to TRBD1. Germline V gives CDR1 SGHAT, CDR2 FQNNGV. The trim removed 3 bases at V and 5 bases at J, leaving 6 bases unmatched. The CDR3 has 14 residues. The CDR3 loop is CASSFKGAGYGYTF. The CDR3 bases are TGTGCCAGCAGCTTTAAGGGGGCAGGGTATGGCTACACCTTC. Together with reference TRBV11-2 and TRBJ1-2, the CDR3 gives the full variable domain: EAGVAQSPRYKIIEKRQSVAFWCNPISGHATLYWYQQILGQGPKLLIQFQNNGVVDDSQLPKDRFSAERLKGVDSTLKIQPAKLEDSAVYLCASSFKGAGYGYTFGSGTRLTVV.

The rearrangement uses TRBV11-2 and TRBJ2-7; D assignment may be TRBD1 or TRBD2 (6 bases each). The germline V gene encodes CDR1 SGHAT and CDR2 FQNNGV. Trimming stripped 1 base from V and 12 bases from J, with 16 bases between. The CDR3 extends over 13 amino acids. The CDR3: CASSLGGGPDSYF. In DNA form, the CDR3 reads TGTGCCAGCAGCTTAGGTGGGGGGCCTGATTCGTACTTC.

The chain recombines TRBV7-2 with TRBJ1-6, with D uncertain. This CDR3 spans 15 amino acids. The V gene's germline CDR1 is SGHTA and CDR2 FQGNSA. The V and J ends lost 5 bases and 8 bases respectively, with 16 bases between them. CDR3 DNA: TGTGCCAGCAGCAAAGCCCGGGGTCGGTATTCACCCCTCCACTTT. Residues: CASSKARGRYSPLHF.

This clonotype was found many times. The chain has TRBV5-1 and TRBJ2-1; a weak D match, TRBD1 (6 bases). Germline-derived CDR1 and CDR2 are SGHRS and YFSETQ. The CDR3 is 16 residues long. V was pared by 4 bases and J by 0 bases, with 14 bases between. In DNA, the CDR3 is TGCGCCAGCAGCCTTACCGGGACAACCTCCTACAATGAGCAGTTCTTC. This sequence encodes CASSLTGTTSYNEQFF.

The chain has TRBV5-5 and TRBJ1-2; 7 nucleotides match TRBD1. In germline, CDR1 is SGHKS, CDR2 YYEKEE (reference sequence). The CDR3 is 15 amino acids. J was trimmed by 8 bases and V by 0 bases; bases with no gene match: 10. CDR3 region: CASSLGTGPGGGYTF. Here the CDR3 DNA reads TGTGCCAGCAGCTTGGGGACAGGACCTGGAGGGGGCTACACCTTC.

This clonotype was seen a handful of times. V and J are TRBV23-1 and TRBJ2-2; D not certain. TRBV23-1 qualifies as an ORF whose function is uncertain. This CDR3 has 11 residues. The V gene lost 9 bases and the J gene lost 7 bases, with 9 bases spanning the gap. The CDR3 loop is CARWRGGELFF. CDR3 bases: TGCGCCAGATGGCGCGGCGGGGAGCTGTTTTTT.